One sample yielded the 27 T cell receptor beta chains listed below, sequenced in a study of blood T cell repertoires in COVID-19 (TCRdb year 2020). Receptor amplification or capture employed the immunoSEQ multiplex PCR assay. Sourced from immuneACCESS, this table was stored by TCRdb with only in-frame sequences that have V and J called. A share of the clones is absent; for the studies checked, an unresolved V gene accounts for under half, and the remainder has no known explanation. This sample lists roughly 250,000 clones; about 88% were detected once. Of the sample, 0.95% to 1% is held by the ten largest clones. The material sequenced was peripheral blood. These receptor sequences come from a woman in her forties who had recovered from COVID-19.

This sequence joins TRBV7-8 and TRBJ1-5; 11 positions match TRBD1. V shed 0 bases and J 4 bases; nucleotides not matched to a gene: 5. The CDR3 contains 17 residues. CDR1 is SGHVS, CDR2 FQNEAQ, per germline. The CDR3 DNA follows: TGTGCCAGCAGCTTAGCGGGTAGGGACAGGGGGAATCAGCCCCAGCATTTT. Its protein product is CASSLAGRDRGNQPQHF.

The V and J genes are TRBV7-2 and TRBJ2-3; 13 positions agree with TRBD2. Trimming at V came to 6 bases and at J to 1 base, leaving 7 bases not matched to a gene. Germline values: CDR1 SGHTA, CDR2 FQGNSA. CDR3 length: 17 amino acids. CDR3: CASSQGLAGSGTDTQYF. The CDR3 DNA is TGTGCCAGCAGTCAGGGACTAGCGGGATCAGGCACAGATACGCAGTATTTT.

The V and J genes are TRBV9 and TRBJ1-1; no reliable D call. The V and J ends lost 2 bases and 5 bases respectively, with 10 bases between them. Germline CDR1 is SGDLS and CDR2 is YYNGEE. This CDR3 contains 13 residues. In DNA form, the CDR3 reads TGTGCCAGCAGCGTTCGGGGTGGGACTGAAGCTTTCTTT. It translates to CASSVRGGTEAFF.

The chain combines TRBV6-2 or TRBV6-3 with TRBJ1-1; D is perhaps TRBD1 (6 bases). In germline, CDR1 is MNHEY, CDR2 SVGEGT. The CDR3 runs 12 residues. Trimming took off 6 bases at V and 11 bases at J, with 16 bases between the two ends. This CDR3 reads CASSQGRGSAFF. As DNA, the CDR3 is TGTGCCAGCAGCCAGGGGAGGGGTTCCGCTTTCTTT.

The chain couples TRBV7-6 to TRBJ2-3; 11 bases are shared with TRBD2. The V segment lost 3 bases and the J segment 0 bases; nucleotides outside the gene matches: 11. The CDR3 has 19 residues. Germline-derived CDR1 and CDR2 are SGHVS and FNYEAQ. The chain's CDR3 is CASSLGTGTSGFSTDTQYF. In nucleotides, the CDR3 is TGTGCCAGCAGCTTGGGGACCGGGACTAGCGGCTTCAGCACAGATACGCAGTATTTT.

This chain uses TRBV16 with TRBJ1-1, with D perhaps TRBD1 (5 bases). Germline CDR1 is KGHSY and CDR2 is FQNENV. V was pared by 2 bases and J by 7 bases, with 11 bases between. The CDR3 is 13 residues long. As DNA, the CDR3 is TGTGCCAGCAGCCAAGGAGGGGCAGTTGAAGCTTTCTTT. Protein product: CASSQGGAVEAFF.

This chain joins TRBV20-1 and TRBJ2-4, with 7 bases that match TRBD2. The CDR3 is 15 amino acids. Germline assignment: CDR1 DFQATT and CDR2 SNEGSKA (reference sequence). V dropped 3 bases and J dropped 7; count of bases not matched to a gene: 12. The CDR3 sequence is CSASGTWAGENIQYF. CDR3 bases: TGCAGTGCTAGTGGGACCTGGGCGGGAGAGAACATTCAGTACTTC.

V usage is TRBV4-3 and J usage is TRBJ1-2, with 8 bases aligning to TRBD1. The CDR3 consists of 15 residues. Germline loops: CDR1 LGHNA, CDR2 YSLEER. J gave up 3 bases and V 4 bases, and 7 bases lay outside the gene matches. Here the CDR3 DNA reads TGCGCCAGCAGCCCGTTCACAGGGGGAGACTATGGCTACACCTTC. The encoded protein is CASSPFTGGDYGYTF.

The CDR3 protein is CASSWTSGTDTQYF. CDR3 DNA sequence: TGTGCCAGCAGCTGGACTAGCGGAACAGATACGCAGTATTTT. V usage is TRBV7-8 and J usage is TRBJ2-3, with TRBD2 matching 10 bases. CDR1 and CDR2 from the germline V gene are SGHVS and FQNEAQ. V was pared by 4 bases and J by 3 bases, with 1 base of the junction left unmatched. The CDR3 runs to 14 residues.

The genes are TRBV7-2 and TRBJ2-3; D may be TRBD1 (5 bases). The CDR3 spans 15 residues. Trimming took 5 bases from V and 8 from J, leaving 20 bases between them. Germline values: CDR1 SGHTA, CDR2 FQGNSA. The CDR3 loop reads CASSPEPRAVVTQYF. In DNA form, the CDR3 reads TGTGCCAGCAGCCCAGAGCCCAGGGCCGTCGTTACGCAGTATTTT.

This rearrangement joins TRBV5-1 to TRBJ1-4; D is unresolved. With 0 bases removed from V and 8 bases from J, the gap between germline ends came to 17 bases. The germline gives CDR1 SGHRS, CDR2 YFSETQ. This CDR3 comprises 16 residues. The CDR3 sequence is CASSLVGSGSSEKLFF. The CDR3 DNA is TGCGCCAGCAGCTTGGTGGGGTCGGGGAGCAGCGAAAAACTGTTTTTT.

In the case of this clone: This CDR3 is also generated by other DNA sequences in the sample. This sequence joins TRBV7-9 and TRBJ1-1; weak D call: TRBD1 (5 bases). Germline V gene data show CDR1 as SEHNR and CDR2 as FQNEAQ (reference sequence). The CDR3 totals 12 residues. The V end was cut by 1 base, the J end by 7 bases, with 7 bases between. The CDR3 coding sequence is TGTGCCAGCAGCTTAGGGGGCAGTGAAGCTTTCTTT. It specifies CASSLGGSEAFF.

This clone was counted a single time. V gene TRBV2 combines with J gene TRBJ2-4; D unclear. Germline-derived CDR1 and CDR2 are SNHLY and FYNNEI. The CDR3 runs to 10 residues. V was trimmed by 8 bases and J by 6 bases, leaving 5 bases between them. CDR3 nucleotides: TGTGCCAGCGGCGGAAACATTCAGTACTTC. This codes for CASGGNIQYF.

The chain combines TRBV30 with TRBJ2-1, with TRBD2 matching 8 bases. After removal of 3 bases from V and 3 bases from J, the junction contained 7 bases not matched to a gene. Germline assignment: CDR1 GTSNPN and CDR2 SVGIG (reference sequence). The CDR3 sequence is 15 residues long. CDR3 DNA: TGTGCCTGGAGATTCGGGGGGGTCCTCTACAATGAGCAGTTCTTC. It codes for CAWRFGGVLYNEQFF.

V gene TRBV7-8 combines with J gene TRBJ2-2, with a tentative D call TRBD2 (6 bases). Trimming left V 5 bases short and J 5 bases short, with 15 bases between. The CDR3 is made up of 15 amino acids. Per germline, CDR1 SGHVS and CDR2 FQNEAQ. CDR3 region: CASSPGRFFTGELFF. The CDR3 nucleotides read TGTGCCAGCAGCCCTGGGAGGTTTTTTACCGGGGAGCTGTTTTTT.

The rearrangement uses TRBV12-3 or TRBV12-4 and TRBJ2-2, with 7 bases aligning to TRBD1. The CDR3 totals 12 residues. J gave up 13 bases and V 6 bases, and 8 bases lay outside the gene matches. The CDR3 protein is CASSPDREALFF. The CDR3 bases are TGTGCCAGCAGCCCAGACAGGGAAGCGCTGTTTTTT.

The chain has TRBV19 and TRBJ1-5; no clear D gene. The CDR3 loop spans 13 amino acids. In germline, CDR1 is LNHDA, CDR2 SQIVND (reference sequence). With 10 bases removed from V and 5 bases from J, the gap between germline ends came to 15 bases. The CDR3 spells CATQSWGDQPQHF. As DNA, the CDR3 is TGTGCCACCCAGAGTTGGGGAGATCAGCCCCAGCATTTT.

The chain employs TRBV7-6 and TRBJ2-1; maybe TRBD2 (6 bases). Germline V lookup: CDR1 SGHVS, CDR2 FNYEAQ. CDR3 size: 15 residues. With 5 bases removed from V and 6 bases from J, the gap between germline ends came to 17 bases. The CDR3 reads CASSVVPGLTNEQFF. The CDR3, as DNA: TGTGCCAGCAGCGTAGTCCCTGGACTAACCAATGAGCAGTTCTTC.

For this clone: The identical CDR3 is also encoded by other nucleotide sequences in the sample. This chain joins TRBV6-5 and TRBJ1-1; perhaps TRBD1 as D (6 bases). CDR1 and CDR2 from the germline V gene are MNHEY and SVGAGI. The CDR3 runs to 13 residues. V lost 7 bases and J lost 1, with 10 bases in between. The CDR3 sequence is CASTQDRNTEAFF. CDR3 bases: TGTGCCAGCACCCAGGACAGGAACACTGAAGCTTTCTTT.

The rearrangement joins TRBV3-1 (or the pseudogene TRBV3-2) to TRBJ1-5, with 10 bases that match TRBD1. With 8 bases clipped from V and 3 bases from J, the junction kept 4 bases outside the gene matches. Germline lookup yields CDR1 LGHDT and CDR2 YNNKEL (reference sequence). This CDR3 has 14 amino acids. CDR3 sequence: CASGGQGLNQPQHF. CDR3 DNA sequence: TGTGCCAGCGGGGGACAGGGGCTCAATCAGCCCCAGCATTTT.

This clone has only a few counts. J is TRBJ1-1 and V is TRBV10-3; the D is unclear. Germline V lookup: CDR1 ENHRY, CDR2 SYGVKD. CDR3 length equals 13 residues. The germline V and J ends were trimmed by 3 bases and 6 bases, with 11 bases remaining between them. The CDR3 reads CAISESPRSEAFF. CDR3 sequence (DNA): TGTGCCATCAGTGAAAGCCCGAGATCTGAAGCTTTCTTT.

The rearrangement joins TRBV7-6 to TRBJ2-7; 7 positions agree with TRBD2. The V and J ends lost 4 bases and 0 bases, in that order; junction bases with no gene match: 0. Germline assignment: CDR1 SGHVS and CDR2 FNYEAQ. The CDR3 spans 13 residues. The CDR3 nucleotides read TGTGCCAGCAGCTGGGGGGGCTCCTACGAGCAGTACTTC. Translating gives CASSWGGSYEQYF.

As regards this clone: Other DNA variants within this sample encode the same CDR3. The chain uses TRBV24-1 and TRBJ2-3, with 7 bases fitting TRBD2. This CDR3 is built from 16 residues. Germline V lookup: CDR1 KGHDR, CDR2 SFDVKD. The V gene end was trimmed by 4 bases and the J gene end by 0 bases; junction bases not matched to a gene: 6. The CDR3 coding sequence is TGTGCCACCAGTGACCCTAGCGGAACTAGCACAGATACGCAGTATTTT. Protein product: CATSDPSGTSTDTQYF.

J is TRBJ1-2 and V is TRBV7-2, with a weak D call TRBD1 (6 bases). This CDR3 comprises 15 residues. V lost 1 base, J lost 4 bases, and 13 bases lay in between. The germline gives CDR1 SGHTA, CDR2 FQGNSA. The CDR3 sequence: CASSLESRGLYGYTF. DNA of the CDR3: TGTGCCAGCAGCTTAGAATCCAGGGGTCTCTATGGCTACACCTTC.

The chain links TRBV4-3 to TRBJ2-1; D not resolved. CDR1 and CDR2 from the germline V gene are LGHNA and YSLEER. The CDR3 spans 13 residues. V dropped 3 bases and J dropped 10 bases, with 13 bases sitting between them. CDR3 nucleotides: TGCGCCAGCAGCCATTCCGTGGGCAGGGAGCAGTTCTTC. This sequence encodes CASSHSVGREQFF.

V gene TRBV11-3 combines with J gene TRBJ2-4, with 9 bases fitting TRBD1. J lost 0 bases, V lost 4 bases, and 10 bases had no gene match. The germline V gene encodes CDR1 SGHNT and CDR2 YENEEA. This CDR3 is 18 amino acids long. CDR3 sequence reads: CASSSSTGGTLAKNIQYF. The CDR3 coding sequence is TGTGCCAGCAGCTCCTCGACAGGGGGGACGCTAGCCAAAAACATTCAGTACTTC.

This chain joins TRBV5-4 and TRBJ2-7, with 7 bases aligning to TRBD1. This CDR3 is built from 14 residues. Germline CDR1 and CDR2: SGHNT and YYREEE (reference sequence). With V trimmed by 0 bases and J by 2 bases, 2 bases remained unmatched. CDR3: CASSLVGTAYEQYF. CDR3 DNA: TGTGCCAGCAGCTTGGTTGGGACAGCCTACGAGCAGTACTTC.